The entry below describes one TCR beta chain. The record originates from a study of technical replicates of blood from a few donors. The CDR3 loop spans 13 amino acids. The V end was cut by 1 base, the J end by 11 bases, with 15 bases between. Germline V gene lookup returns CDR1 SGHDT and CDR2 YYEEEE. Profiling relied on immunoSEQ multiplex PCR, and the TCRdb table lists in-frame clones only, not all of them. The sample shows about 100,000 clones, around 95% of them seen only once. This TCR was sampled from a human donor in good health. The V call is TRBV5-6, the J call TRBJ1-1; no clear D. The sample taken for sequencing was T cells isolated from PBMCs. The CDR3 region is CASSLYRPEEAFF. CDR3 bases: TGTGCCAGCAGCTTGTATCGCCCCGAGGAGGCTTTCTTT.